This T cell receptor (beta chain) originates from a study of T cell responses to AZD1222 COVID-19 vaccine. Background on the study: Second-dose schedules of about 4 or about 12 weeks were combined. Whole-study results and caveats: Nearly half of unique spike-specific TCRs reportedly avoided B.1.351 and B.1.1.7 mutated regions. Along spike, vaccine-associated CD4 TCRs were found throughout, with dominance at 160-218 and 743-854. In a largely white British group with more females than males, clonal diversity was possibly underestimated.

Worth noting for this clone: The antigen is not known.

The method was immunoSEQ multiplex PCR; TCRdb's version includes in-frame clones alone and lacks a portion of them. The sample has about 130,000 clones, around four fifths seen once. The V gene lost 1 base and the J gene lost 5 bases, with 0 bases spanning the gap. The CDR3 has 10 amino acids. CDR1 SEHNR and CDR2 FQNEAQ come from the germline V gene (reference sequence). This specimen consisted of peripheral blood, obtained on day 0 of AZD1222 vaccination. The origin of this receptor is an adult in good health. This sequence joins TRBV7-9 and TRBJ2-7; D unclear. DNA for the CDR3: TGTGCCAGCAGCTTAGACGAGCAGTACTTC. It specifies CASSLDEQYF.